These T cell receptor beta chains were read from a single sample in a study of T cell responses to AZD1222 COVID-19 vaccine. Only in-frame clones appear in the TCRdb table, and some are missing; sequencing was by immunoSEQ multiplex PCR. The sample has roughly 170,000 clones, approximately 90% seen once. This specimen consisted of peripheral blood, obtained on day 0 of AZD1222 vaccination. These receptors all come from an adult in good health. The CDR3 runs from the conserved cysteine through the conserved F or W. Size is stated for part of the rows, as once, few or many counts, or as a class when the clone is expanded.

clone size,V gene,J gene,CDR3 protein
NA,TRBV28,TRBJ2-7,CASTPAGVGSSSYEQYF
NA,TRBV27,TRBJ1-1,CASSWGQALNTEAFF
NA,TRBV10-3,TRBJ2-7,CAISESGTTEQYF
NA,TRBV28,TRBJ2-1,CASRTSGRGNEQFF
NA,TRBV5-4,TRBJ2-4,CASSAGTSLAKNIQYF
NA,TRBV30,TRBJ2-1,CAWSVPGDEQFF
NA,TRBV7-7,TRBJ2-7,CASSLTQGANYEQYF
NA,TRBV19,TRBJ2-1,CASSFDYHYNEQFF
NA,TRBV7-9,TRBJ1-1,CASSLARGARGTEAFF
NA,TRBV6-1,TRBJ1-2,CASSDRDRGSFYGYTF
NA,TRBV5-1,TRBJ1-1,CASSLEVYTEAFF
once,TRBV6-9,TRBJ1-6,CASSYLPGQDSPLHF
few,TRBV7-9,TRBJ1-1,CASSLAQGKNTEAFF
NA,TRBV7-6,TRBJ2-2,CASRFTGGRTGELFF
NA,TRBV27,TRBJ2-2,CASSSRTSGTSVYPDTGELFF
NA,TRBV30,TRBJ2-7,CAWMGVGSYEQYF
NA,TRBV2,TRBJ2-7,CASRQITGTGYEQYF
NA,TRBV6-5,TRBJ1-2,CASRQTGAGYGYTF
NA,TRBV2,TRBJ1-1,CASSEGGSFATEAFF
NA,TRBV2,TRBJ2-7,CASSKLAGVYEQYF
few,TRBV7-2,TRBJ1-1,CASSLAGSMNTEAFF
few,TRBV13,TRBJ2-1,CASSLGTSGRGPSYNEQFF
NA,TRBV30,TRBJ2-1,CAWTSAYWDEQFF
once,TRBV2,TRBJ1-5,CASSEWDSNQPQHF
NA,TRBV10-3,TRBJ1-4,CAISDLPSGTVELFF
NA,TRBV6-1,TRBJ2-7,CASSEVTTGMNEQYF
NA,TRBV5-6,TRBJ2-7,CASSLGQSYEQYF
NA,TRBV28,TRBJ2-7,CASNRGGPSPYEQYF
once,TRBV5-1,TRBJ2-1,CASSIERTTDEQFF
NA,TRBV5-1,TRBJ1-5,CASSLVPGVNQPQHF
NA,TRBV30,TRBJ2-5,CAWAGTTQETQYF
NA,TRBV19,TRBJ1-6,CASRTDRAVGALHF
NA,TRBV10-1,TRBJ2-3,CASSESGTGTDTQYF
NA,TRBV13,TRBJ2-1,CASTPTSGGSYNEQFF
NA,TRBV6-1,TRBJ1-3,CASSEVGSSRGNTIYF
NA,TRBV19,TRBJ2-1,CASRYSGSSYNEQFF
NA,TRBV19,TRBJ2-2,CASSAGLFNPANTGELFF
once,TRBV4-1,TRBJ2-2,CASSQAVGLANTGELFF
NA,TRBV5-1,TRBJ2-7,CASSVGGDSYEQYF
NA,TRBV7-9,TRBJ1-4,CASSRLGQGNEKLFF
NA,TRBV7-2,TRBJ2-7,CASSLAQGYEQYF
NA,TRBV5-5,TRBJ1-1,CASSLSTGNTEAFF
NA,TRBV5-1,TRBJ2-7,CASSFILLNPGQGVLEQYF
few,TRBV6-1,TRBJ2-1,CASSEAGRTSGRMNEQFF
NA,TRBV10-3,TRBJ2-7,CAIGTSGTGYEQYF
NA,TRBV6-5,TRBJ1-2,CASRETGYLRGYTF
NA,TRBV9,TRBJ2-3,CASSVAGGSGGLLTDTQYF
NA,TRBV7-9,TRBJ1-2,CASSRGTGYPNYGYTF
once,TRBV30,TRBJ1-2,CAWSVIQGDGYTF
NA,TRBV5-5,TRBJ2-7,CASWEGGPYEQYF
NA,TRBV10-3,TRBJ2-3,CAISEPGRKQYF
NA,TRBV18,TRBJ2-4,CASSPRTDKNIQYF
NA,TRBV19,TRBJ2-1,CASSLAGSSYNEQFF
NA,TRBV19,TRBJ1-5,CASSSKGFSNQPQHF
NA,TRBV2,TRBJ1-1,CVSSEKGTGVTEAFF
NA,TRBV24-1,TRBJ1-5,CATSERDRGPNQPQHF